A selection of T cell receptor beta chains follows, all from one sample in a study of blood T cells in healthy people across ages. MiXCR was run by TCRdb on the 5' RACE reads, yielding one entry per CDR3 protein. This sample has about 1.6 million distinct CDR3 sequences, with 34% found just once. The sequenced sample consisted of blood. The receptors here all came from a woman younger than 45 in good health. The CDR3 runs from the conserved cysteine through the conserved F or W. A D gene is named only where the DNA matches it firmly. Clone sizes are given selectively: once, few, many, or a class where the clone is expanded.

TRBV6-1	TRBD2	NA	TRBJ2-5	TGTGCCAGCAAGCCTAGCGGAGAGACCCAGTACTTC	CASKPSGETQYF
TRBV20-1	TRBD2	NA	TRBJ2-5	TGCAGTGCTAGGACTAGCGGGAGTACCGCCTCCAGGGAGACCCAGTACTTC	CSARTSGSTASRETQYF
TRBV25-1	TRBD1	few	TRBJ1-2	TGTGCCAGCAGACCACAGGGGGCGGGAGGCTACACCTTC	CASRPQGAGGYTF
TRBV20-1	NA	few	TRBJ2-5	TGCAGTGCCTACGCCGGGTTCACGGAGACCCAGTACTTC	CSAYAGFTETQYF
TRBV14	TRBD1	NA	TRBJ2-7	TGTGCCAGCAGCCGGGGGACGGGAAACCGGGACAGGGGGCCCGAGCAGTACTTC	CASSRGTGNRDRGPEQYF
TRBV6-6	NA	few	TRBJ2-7	TGTGCCAGCAGTCGAGTGGATACCCAATCCTACGAGCAGTACTTC	CASSRVDTQSYEQYF
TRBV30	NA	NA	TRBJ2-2	TGTGCCTGGATGTTCAGGGGGGGCACCGGGGAGCTGTTTTTT	CAWMFRGGTGELFF
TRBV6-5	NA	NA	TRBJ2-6	TGTGCCAGCAGCCGGGGGGCCAACGTCCTGACTTTC	CASSRGANVLTF
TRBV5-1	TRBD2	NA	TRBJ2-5	TGCGCCAGCAGGAATAGCGGGGGGGCTGATGAGCAGTACTTC	CASRNSGGADEQYF
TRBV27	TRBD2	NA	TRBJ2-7	TGTGCCAGCAGTCCAGGGACTAGCGGGAGGGCCGGGGAGCAGTACTTC	CASSPGTSGRAGEQYF
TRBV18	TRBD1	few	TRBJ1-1	TGTGCCAGCTCCCCTAACCAGGGGGCTAGGACTGAAGCTTTCTTT	CASSPNQGARTEAFF
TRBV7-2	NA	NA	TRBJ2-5	TGTGCCAGCAGCAAATCCGGGACTCTACTACAGGAGACCCAGTACTTC	CASSKSGTLLQETQYF
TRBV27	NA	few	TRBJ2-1	TGTGCTAGCAGCGTGTACTATACGCACAATGAGCAGTTCTTC	CASSVYYTHNEQFF
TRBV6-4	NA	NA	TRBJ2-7	TGTGCCAGCAGTGACCGTGGGGGGCTAGCGGCAGACTACGAGCAGTACTTC	CASSDRGGLAADYEQYF
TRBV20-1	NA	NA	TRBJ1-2	TGCAGTGCTAGAGGCCAAACCGGGAAGAATATAAATGGCTACACCTTC	CSARGQTGKNINGYTF
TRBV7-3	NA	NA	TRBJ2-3	TGTGCCAGCAGCTTAGACGGGCTGTACGCAGATACGCAGTATTTT	CASSLDGLYADTQYF
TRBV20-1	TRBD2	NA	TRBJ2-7	TGCAGTGCTAGAGATTGGTCTAGCGGGCCCAACGAGCAGTACTTC	CSARDWSSGPNEQYF
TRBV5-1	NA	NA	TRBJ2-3	TGCGCCAGCAGCCCGCGCTTTTGGGATACGCAGTATTTT	CASSPRFWDTQYF
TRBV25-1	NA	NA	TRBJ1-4	TGTGCCAGCAGTGATTTCAGGGAGATGGGGGAAAAACTGTTTTTT	CASSDFREMGEKLFF
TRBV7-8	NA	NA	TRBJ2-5	TGTGCCAGCGCGCAAGGCTACAATGAGCAGTACTTC	CASAQGYNEQYF
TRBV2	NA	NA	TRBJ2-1	TGTGCCAGCCGTCTAAAACGGGAGCAGTTCTTC	CASRLKREQFF
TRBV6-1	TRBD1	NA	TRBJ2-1	TGTGCCAGCAGTGTGGGACAGGGCCACAATGAGCAGTTCTTC	CASSVGQGHNEQFF
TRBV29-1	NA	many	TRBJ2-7	TGCAGCGTTGTAATCCCTCCGGCCTACGAGCAGTACTTC	CSVVIPPAYEQYF
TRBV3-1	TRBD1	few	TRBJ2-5	TGTGCCAGCAGCTCTTCTACAAACAGGGGGCGAGAGACCCAGTACTTC	CASSSSTNRGRETQYF
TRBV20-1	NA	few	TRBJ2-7	TGCAGTGCTAGAGATCGCCGGGAGCCCTCCTACGAGCAGTACTTC	CSARDRREPSYEQYF
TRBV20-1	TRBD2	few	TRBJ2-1	TGCAGTGCCCGGGGAGGCTTAGCGGGGGGACTATACAATGAGCAGTTCTTC	CSARGGLAGGLYNEQFF
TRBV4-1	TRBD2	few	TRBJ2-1	TGCGCCAGCAGCCAAGATCGGGGGACTAGCGGGAACAATGAGCAGTTCTTC	CASSQDRGTSGNNEQFF
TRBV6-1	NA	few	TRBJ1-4	TGTGCCTCAGGGTATAATGAAAAACTGTTTTTT	CASGYNEKLFF
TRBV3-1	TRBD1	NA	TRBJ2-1	TGTGCCAGCAGCCAAGCGGACAGGGGCAGTTGGTATGAGCAGTTCTTC	CASSQADRGSWYEQFF
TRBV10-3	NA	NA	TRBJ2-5	TGTGCCATCAGGGGATCCAGGGAGTACCAAGAGACCCAGTACTTC	CAIRGSREYQETQYF
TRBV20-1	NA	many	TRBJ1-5	TGCAGTGCGGACACAGGCGCCAGCAATCAGCCCCAGCATTTT	CSADTGASNQPQHF
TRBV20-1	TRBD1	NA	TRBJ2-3	TGCAGTGCTAGAGATCTGGAGACAGGGGGGATTTATACGCAGTATTTT	CSARDLETGGIYTQYF
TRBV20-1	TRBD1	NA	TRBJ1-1	TGCAGTGCTTCTGGGACAGGGGATTCATTGAACACTGAAGCTTTCTTT	CSASGTGDSLNTEAFF
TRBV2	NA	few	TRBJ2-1	TGTGCCAGCAGTGAAATCCCTATAGGGGAATACAATGAGCAGTTCTTC	CASSEIPIGEYNEQFF
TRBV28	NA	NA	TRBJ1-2	TGTGCCAGCAGTTTATTACAGGAAATATCGGATGGCTACACCTTC	CASSLLQEISDGYTF
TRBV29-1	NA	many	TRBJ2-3	TGCAGCGTTGACTCCGATACGCAGTATTTT	CSVDSDTQYF
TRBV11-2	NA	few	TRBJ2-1	TGTGCCAGCAGCCTATACAGGGTTTACAATGAGCAGTTCTTC	CASSLYRVYNEQFF
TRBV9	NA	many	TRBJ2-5	TGTGCCAGCAGCGTTGATGGGGTTACGGAGACCCAGTACTTC	CASSVDGVTETQYF
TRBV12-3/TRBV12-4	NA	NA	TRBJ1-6	TGTGCCAGCAGTTCATCTGGGAAGTATAATTCACCCCTCCACTTT	CASSSSGKYNSPLHF
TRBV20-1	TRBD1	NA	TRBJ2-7	TGCAGTGCTAGCTCCGCGCAGGGGGTCTACGAGCAGTACTTC	CSASSAQGVYEQYF
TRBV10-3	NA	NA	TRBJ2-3	TGTGCCACCAGTGAGGCAGGATCTAGCACAGATACGCAGTATTTT	CATSEAGSSTDTQYF
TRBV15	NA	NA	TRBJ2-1	TGTGCCACCAGCAGAGGCGAGAGCTCCTACAATGAGCAGTTCTTC	CATSRGESSYNEQFF
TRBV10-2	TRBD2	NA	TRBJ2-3	TGCGCCACAGAGGAGAAACTAGCGTTGACTGATACGCAGTATTTT	CATEEKLALTDTQYF
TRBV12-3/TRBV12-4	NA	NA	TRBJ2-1	TGTGCCAGCAGTTTAGGGGCGGGGCCCAATGAGCAGTTCTTC	CASSLGAGPNEQFF
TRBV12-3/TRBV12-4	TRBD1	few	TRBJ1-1	TGTGCCAGCAGGACAGGGGGCCCACGGACTGAAGCTTTCTTT	CASRTGGPRTEAFF
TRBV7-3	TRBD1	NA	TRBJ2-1	TGTGCCAGCAGCTATACAGGGGGATGGTCCAATGAGCAGTTCTTC	CASSYTGGWSNEQFF
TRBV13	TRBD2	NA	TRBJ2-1	TGTGCCAGCAGCTTGGGTTTATTGCGGGGGTCCTACAATGAGCAGTTCTTC	CASSLGLLRGSYNEQFF
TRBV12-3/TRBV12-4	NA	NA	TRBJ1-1	TGTGCCAGCGGCTTTTGGCAGGCCGATGAAGCTTTCTTT	CASGFWQADEAFF
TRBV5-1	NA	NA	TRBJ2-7	TGCGCCAGCAGCTTGGGGGCCTGGGGGGGGCAAGAGCAGTACTTC	CASSLGAWGGQEQYF